This T cell receptor beta chain was recovered during a study of blood T cell repertoires in COVID-19. Looking at the study overall: Material from acute and convalescent COVID-19 was sourced from the United States, Italy and Spain. Sources were T cells, B-cell-depleted T cells, or PBMCs; the material itself was cDNA or gDNA.

Some clones are missing from TCRdb's copy, which holds only in-frame ones; the method was immunoSEQ multiplex PCR. The data contain hundreds of thousands of clones, about nine tenths of them seen just once; the ten biggest clones take up around 1.4%. Germline lookup yields CDR1 SGHAT and CDR2 FQNNGV. V was shortened by 5 bases and J by 3 bases, with 17 bases between the two germline ends. The CDR3 is made up of 15 amino acids. Source material: peripheral blood. The chain recombines TRBV11-2 with TRBJ2-7; tentatively, D is TRBD2 (7 bases). This clonotype originated in a woman aged 25 to 39 with active or convalescent COVID-19. In DNA form, the CDR3 reads TGTGCCAGCAGCACCAACCCCGGGGGGCACTACGAGCAGTACTTC. Its translation: CASSTNPGGHYEQYF.